These 16 T cell receptor beta chains came from one sample sequenced in a study of glioma-infiltrating T cells. Using RNA template, CDR3s of TCR alpha and beta were amplified with iRepertoire arm-PCR. TCRdb re-analysed the multiplex PCR reads in MiXCR, keeping a single row per CDR3 protein. Here the sample spans 15,000 to 20,000 distinct CDR3 sequences, roughly 60% being singletons. The sequenced sample consisted of glioma tissue, nonneoplastic brain tissue, or PBMCs (not recorded which). The receptors here all came from a human donor with low-grade glioma or glioblastoma, undergoing nonglioma brain surgery, or in good health (not recorded which).

This clonotype turned up a few times. V gene TRBV27 combines with J gene TRBJ2-7; D might be TRBD2 (5 bases). This CDR3 spans 15 amino acids. Germline V gives CDR1 MNHEY, CDR2 SMNVEV (reference sequence). Trimming cost V 0 bases and J 2 bases, with 11 bases left between them. The CDR3 region has the DNA TGTGCCAGCAGTTTATCTCACTCCGGGGCCTACGAGCAGTACTTC. This gives the protein CASSLSHSGAYEQYF.

The chain links TRBV27 to TRBJ2-7; D is possibly TRBD1 (6 bases). This CDR3 is built from 14 residues. The germline CDR1 and CDR2 sequences are MNHEY and SMNVEV (reference sequence). Trimming removed 2 bases at V and 0 bases at J, with 8 bases between. CDR3 sequence: CASSLRQASYEQYF. The CDR3 DNA is TGTGCCAGCAGTTTAAGACAGGCCTCCTACGAGCAGTACTTC.

V and J are TRBV11-2 and TRBJ2-7, with D possibly matching TRBD1 (5 bases). Germline values: CDR1 SGHAT, CDR2 FQNNGV. V was trimmed by 4 bases and J by 2 bases, leaving 9 bases between them. The CDR3 consists of 13 residues. CDR3 DNA sequence: TGTGCCAGCAGCTCGACAGAGACCTACGAGCAGTACTTC. It is translated as CASSSTETYEQYF.

In this sample, this clonotype turned up a few times. This rearrangement joins TRBV6-6 to TRBJ2-3; D gene ambiguous. The length of the CDR3 is 16 residues. Germline lookup yields CDR1 MNHNY and CDR2 SVGAGI (reference sequence). V lost 2 bases and J lost 8, with 20 bases in between. The CDR3 loop is CASSYLDGPRSGTQYF. The CDR3 DNA reads as TGTGCCAGCAGTTACCTTGATGGTCCCCGCAGTGGTACGCAGTATTTT.

In regard to this clonotype: A read error may account for a junction end that differs from germline. The chain combines TRBV7-8 with TRBJ2-5; D is uncertain. The CDR3 contains 16 residues. CDR1 and CDR2 from the germline V gene are SGHVS and FQNEAQ. Written as DNA, the CDR3 is TGTGCCATCAGCTGGGCGCTATCTTTTGCTTGGGATACCCATTACTTC. Amino acid sequence: CAISWALSFAWDTHYF.

A note on this clonotype: The germline gene is not matched at one end of the junction; a read error may be the cause. The V and J genes are TRBV6-2 or TRBV6-3 and TRBJ2-7; D is uncertain. Germline lookup yields CDR1 MNHEY and CDR2 SVGEGT. This CDR3 comprises 11 residues. For the CDR3, the DNA is TGTTCCAGCAAGGAAGCGAGCGAGCAGTACTTC. Amino acid sequence: CSSKEASEQYF.

The V gene is TRBV6-2 or TRBV6-3, the J gene TRBJ2-1, with D perhaps matching TRBD2 (5 bases). This CDR3 region has 13 residues. The germline V gene has CDR1 MNHEY and CDR2 SVGEGT. With 6 bases removed from V and 6 bases from J, the gap between germline ends came to 12 bases. The CDR3 bases are TGTGCCAGCAGCTTGGAGGCCCCCAATGAGCAGTTCTTC. Its protein product is CASSLEAPNEQFF.

This clonotype was counted many times. The chain couples TRBV4-3 to TRBJ2-3; weak D call: TRBD2 (5 bases). The CDR3 length is 16 residues. The V gene lost 3 bases and the J gene lost 7 bases, with 20 bases spanning the gap. Germline V gives CDR1 LGHNA, CDR2 YSLEER. In DNA, the CDR3 is TGCGCCAGCAGCCATGGGCGGACTCGTCCCGCTCATACGCAGTATTTT. It translates to CASSHGRTRPAHTQYF.

V is TRBV20-1 and J is TRBJ2-1; 10 bases fit TRBD2. J was trimmed by 6 bases and V by 4 bases; bases with no gene match: 3. This CDR3 is built from 13 residues. Germline lookup yields CDR1 DFQATT and CDR2 SNEGSKA (reference sequence). The CDR3 bases are TGCAGTGCTAAAGGGACTAGCGTCAATGAGCAGTTCTTC. It specifies CSAKGTSVNEQFF.

J is TRBJ2-1 and V is TRBV6-5; D is unclear. CDR3 length: 15 amino acids. Trimming left V 0 bases short and J 3 bases short, with 9 bases between. CDR1 and CDR2 from the germline V gene are MNHEY and SVGAGI. The CDR3 DNA is TGTGCCAGCAGTTACTCCACTATGATCTACAATGAGCAGTTCTTC. Amino acids: CASSYSTMIYNEQFF.

This clonotype was recorded a few times. V and J are TRBV6-5 and TRBJ1-6, with D possibly being TRBD1 (6 bases). From germline, CDR1 is MNHEY and CDR2 SVGAGI. Trimming removed 6 bases at V and 5 bases at J, with 11 bases between. There are 14 residues in the CDR3. The CDR3 coding sequence is TGTGCCAGCAGGGTTACAGGGAATAATTCACCCCTCCACTTT. Translating gives CASRVTGNNSPLHF.

The J gene is TRBJ1-5, the V gene TRBV20-1; D gene ambiguous. The CDR3 is made up of 16 amino acids. Germline assignment: CDR1 DFQATT and CDR2 SNEGSKA (reference sequence). V lost 1 base and J 0 bases, leaving 13 bases between the germline ends. DNA for the CDR3: TGCAGTGCTAGAGCTCCTTTTGACTCTAGCAATCAGCCCCAGCATTTT. This codes for CSARAPFDSSNQPQHF.

The chain is built from TRBV9 and TRBJ2-1; D unclear. Germline-derived CDR1 and CDR2 are SGDLS and YYNGEE. The CDR3 has 17 residues. Trimming stripped 3 bases from V and 0 bases from J, with 16 bases between. CDR3 sequence: CASSALLLPSSYNEQFF. The CDR3 DNA follows: TGTGCCAGCAGCGCCCTCCTATTACCCAGCTCCTACAATGAGCAGTTCTTC. Combining the CDR3 with reference TRBV9 and TRBJ2-1 gives the whole variable domain DSGVTQTPKHLITATGQRVTLRCSPRSGDLSVYWYQQSLDQGLQFLIQYYNGEERAKGNILERFSAQQFPDLHSELNLSSLELGDSALYFCASSALLLPSSYNEQFFGPGTRLTVL.

This clonotype appeared a few times. This sequence joins TRBV29-1 and TRBJ1-1, with a tentative D call TRBD1 (5 bases). V was pared by 4 bases and J by 1 base, with 13 bases between. Per the germline V gene, CDR1 is SQVTM and CDR2 is ANQGSEA. This CDR3 region has 14 residues. Here the CDR3 DNA reads TGCAGCGTTGCCCTCCGGGACTCGAACACTGAAGCTTTCTTT. This translates into CSVALRDSNTEAFF.

The chain is built from TRBV20-1 and TRBJ2-7, with 10 positions matching TRBD2. CDR3 size: 19 residues. Trimming removed 1 base from V and 0 bases from J; junction bases left unmatched: 15. Germline V gene lookup returns CDR1 DFQATT and CDR2 SNEGSKA (reference sequence). The CDR3 here is CSARVRTSGTQRNSYEQYF. The CDR3 DNA sequence: TGCAGTGCTAGAGTTCGGACTAGCGGAACCCAACGGAACTCCTACGAGCAGTACTTC.

The chain joins TRBV7-2 to TRBJ2-7, with D uncertain. Germline V gene lookup returns CDR1 SGHTA and CDR2 FQGNSA. Trimming removed 6 bases at V and 2 bases at J, with 11 bases between. This CDR3 is built from 13 residues. For the CDR3, the DNA is TGTGCCAGCAGGCTCGACTTAGCCTACGAGCAGTACTTC. It codes for CASRLDLAYEQYF.